The 14 T cell receptor beta chains listed next were all sequenced from one sample in a study of cytomegalovirus exposure and HLA in healthy donors. Profiling relied on immunoSEQ multiplex PCR, and the TCRdb table lists in-frame clones only, not all of them. The table lists about 180,000 clones, 85% of them singletons, with roughly 15% in the top ten. Sequencing was carried out using PBMCs. The receptors stem from a man between 18 and 35 years old in good health and CMV-seropositive.

The rearrangement joins TRBV30 to TRBJ1-6; D might be TRBD1 (5 bases). The CDR3 has 14 amino acids. V was shortened by 0 bases and J by 9 bases, with 12 bases between the two germline ends. Germline-derived CDR1 and CDR2 are GTSNPN and SVGIG (reference sequence). As DNA, the CDR3 is TGTGCCTGGAGTGTGGGGCGATACCCTTCACCCCTCCACTTT. It codes for CAWSVGRYPSPLHF.

The chain is built from TRBV28 and TRBJ2-1, with 15 bases identical to TRBD2. V was pared by 4 bases and J by 5 bases, with 15 bases of the junction left unmatched. The CDR3 is 20 amino acids. The germline V gene encodes CDR1 MDHEN and CDR2 SYDVKM. The CDR3 DNA is TGTGCCAGCAGTTGGCCTCCGGGACTAGCGGGAGGCCAGACTAACAATGAGCAGTTCTTC. It yields the protein CASSWPPGLAGGQTNNEQFF.

The CDR3: CASILAGEAGHEQFF. CDR3 DNA: TGCGCCAGCATTCTAGCGGGAGAGGCCGGGCATGAGCAGTTCTTC. The chain employs TRBV23-1 and TRBJ2-1; 10 bases agree with TRBD2. TRBV23-1 is an ORF, and what it does is uncertain. The CDR3 contains 15 residues. The V segment lost 7 bases and the J segment 8 bases; nucleotides outside the gene matches: 11.

J is TRBJ1-1 and V is TRBV28; TRBD1 matches 8 bases. V lost 3 bases and J lost 11; bases outside the gene matches: 8. The length of the CDR3 is 13 residues. Germline loops: CDR1 MDHEN, CDR2 SYDVKM. CDR3 in DNA: TGTGCCAGCAGTTTGCTACAGGGGGAATGGGCTTTCTTT. Translated, it gives CASSLLQGEWAFF.

V and J are TRBV7-9 and TRBJ2-5, with a tentative D call TRBD2 (5 bases). This CDR3 has 13 amino acids. V lost 3 bases, J lost 1 base, and 6 bases lay in between. Germline assignment: CDR1 SEHNR and CDR2 FQNEAQ (reference sequence). The chain's CDR3 is CASSLDFQETQYF. DNA for the CDR3: TGTGCCAGCAGCTTGGACTTCCAAGAGACCCAGTACTTC.

The V and J genes are TRBV28 and TRBJ1-3, with 8 bases matching TRBD1. Germline assignment: CDR1 MDHEN and CDR2 SYDVKM. The CDR3 consists of 16 residues. The V gene end was trimmed by 7 bases and the J gene end by 1 base; junction bases not matched to a gene: 9. The CDR3 loop is CASTRTGISSGNTIYF. In DNA form, the CDR3 reads TGTGCCAGCACCCGGACAGGGATATCTTCTGGAAACACCATATATTTT.

The chain combines TRBV28 with TRBJ2-5, with 8 bases matching TRBD2. There are 16 residues in the CDR3. After removal of 6 bases from V and 3 bases from J, the junction contained 12 bases not matched to a gene. Per the germline V gene, CDR1 is MDHEN and CDR2 is SYDVKM. The chain's CDR3 is CASSPVLREEEETQYF. Written as DNA, the CDR3 is TGTGCCAGCAGCCCCGTCTTGCGGGAGGAGGAAGAGACCCAGTACTTC.

This CDR3 reads CASRASGGATYNEQFF. CDR3 in DNA: TGTGCCAGCAGGGCTAGCGGGGGGGCAACCTACAATGAGCAGTTCTTC. This chain joins TRBV27 and TRBJ2-1, with TRBD2 matching over 12 bases. V dropped 6 bases and J dropped 2; count of bases not matched to a gene: 5. The CDR3 contains 16 residues. Germline V lookup: CDR1 MNHEY, CDR2 SMNVEV (reference sequence).

The chain combines TRBV7-9 with TRBJ2-3, with 8 bases matching TRBD2. J gave up 0 bases and V 5 bases, and 16 bases lay outside the gene matches. The CDR3 spans 19 residues. Germline CDR1 reads SEHNR; CDR2 reads FQNEAQ (reference sequence). In DNA form, the CDR3 reads TGTGCCAGCAGCCCCCCCTTTGGGGGTAGCGGGACTAGCACAGATACGCAGTATTTT. It is translated as CASSPPFGGSGTSTDTQYF.

The rearrangement links TRBV7-8 to TRBJ2-5; maybe TRBD2 (6 bases). Per the germline V gene, CDR1 is SGHVS and CDR2 is FQNEAQ. V lost 5 bases and J lost 5, with 15 bases in between. This CDR3 has 14 amino acids. The CDR3 region is CASSPRTRGETQYF. CDR3 nucleotides: TGTGCCAGCAGCCCTAGGACCCGGGGGGAGACCCAGTACTTC.

The chain is built from TRBV2 and TRBJ1-2; 9 nucleotides match TRBD1. V was clipped by 5 bases and J by 5 bases; unmatched bases: 9. CDR3 length: 15 residues. From germline, CDR1 is SNHLY and CDR2 FYNNEI. CDR3 amino acids: CASSSGQGWSYGYTF. The CDR3, as DNA: TGTGCCAGCAGTTCGGGACAGGGATGGTCGTATGGCTACACCTTC. The full variable domain, its missing parts supplied by reference TRBV2 and TRBJ1-2, is EPEVTQTPSHQVTQMGQEVILRCVPISNHLYFYWYRQILGQKVEFLVSFYNNEISEKSEIFDDQFSVERPDGSNFTLKIRSTKLEDSAMYFCASSSGQGWSYGYTFGSGTRLTVV.

This CDR3 reads CASSLGPGDYNEQFF. CDR3 DNA: TGCGCCAGCAGCTTGGGCCCGGGGGACTACAATGAGCAGTTCTTC. J is TRBJ2-1 and V is TRBV5-1; maybe TRBD2 (6 bases). CDR3 length: 15 residues. Germline V gene sequence: CDR1 SGHRS, CDR2 YFSETQ. V was clipped by 0 bases and J by 3 bases, with 10 bases between them. The variable domain in full, completed from reference TRBV5-1 and TRBJ2-1, reads KAGVTQTPRYLIKTRGQQVTLSCSPISGHRSVSWYQQTPGQGLQFLFEYFSETQRNKGNFPGRFSGRQFSNSRSEMNVSTLELGDSALYLCASSLGPGDYNEQFFGPGTRLTVL.

The chain joins TRBV6-5 to TRBJ1-2; unclear D gene. CDR1 MNHEY and CDR2 SVGAGI come from the germline V gene. The CDR3 covers 15 residues. V was trimmed by 2 bases and J by 0 bases, leaving 10 bases between them. The CDR3 DNA follows: TGTGCCAGCAGTTACGGGAGGCCCTCTAACTATGGCTACACCTTC. This translates into CASSYGRPSNYGYTF.

The chain is built from TRBV2 and TRBJ2-7; 7 bases map to TRBD1. This CDR3 comprises 12 residues. Germline V gene lookup returns CDR1 SNHLY and CDR2 FYNNEI. The J segment lost 7 bases and the V segment lost 9 bases, leaving 9 bases of the junction unmatched. CDR3 in amino acids: CASRQGGTEQYF. The CDR3 DNA follows: TGTGCCAGTAGACAGGGTGGTACGGAGCAGTACTTC.